The 17 T cell receptor beta chains listed next were all sequenced from one sample in a study of blood T cells in healthy people across ages. A second PCR, run for roughly 7 to 11 cycles, used a sample-barcoded 5' primer plus a J-beta primer mix. MiXCR was run by TCRdb on the 5' RACE reads, yielding one entry per CDR3 protein. The table lists 1.5 million to 2 million distinct CDR3 sequences, 40% to 55% of them singletons. Specimen: blood. Receptor source: a woman aged 40-49 years in good health.

This clonotype showed up just a few times. The V gene is TRBV28, the J gene TRBJ2-1; D possibly corresponds to TRBD2 (5 bases). The V end lost 6 bases, the J end lost 4 bases, and 22 bases lay between the germline ends. The CDR3 extends over 17 amino acids. Germline assignment: CDR1 MDHEN and CDR2 SYDVKM. In nucleotides, the CDR3 is TGTGCCAGCAGCTCGACTACCGGGCCTCGGGGTTACAATGAGCAGTTCTTC. Translating gives CASSSTTGPRGYNEQFF. The variable domain in full, with the rest retrieved from reference TRBV28 and TRBJ2-1, is DVKVTQSSRYLVKRTGEKVFLECVQDMDHENMFWYRQDPGLGLRLIYFSYDVKMKEKGDIPEGYSVSREKKERFSLILESASTNQTSMYLCASSSTTGPRGYNEQFFGPGTRLTVL.

This clonotype was counted only a few times. This sequence joins TRBV7-9 and TRBJ2-5; 7 nucleotides match TRBD1. V lost 4 bases to trimming and J lost 2 bases; unmatched junction nucleotides: 7. This CDR3 contains 15 residues. CDR1 and CDR2 (germline): SEHNR, FQNEAQ (reference sequence). CDR3 in DNA: TGTGCCAGCAGCTATTTGAGGGGGCAACAAGAGACCCAGTACTTC. It encodes CASSYLRGQQETQYF.

This clonotype was seen a handful of times. This chain links TRBV12-3 or TRBV12-4 with TRBJ1-2, with TRBD1 as a possible D gene (6 bases). Trimming stripped 5 bases from V and 2 bases from J, with 18 bases between. The CDR3 runs 16 residues. In nucleotides, the CDR3 is TGTGCCAGCAGTCCAACCCCAGGGGTCTTCAACTATGGCTACACCTTC. Its translation is CASSPTPGVFNYGYTF.

This clonotype was counted between two and nine times. The genes are TRBV7-2 and TRBJ1-2; D unclear. CDR1 and CDR2 (germline): SGHTA, FQGNSA. CDR3 length: 14 residues. Between the trimmed V and J ends, which lost 1 base and 4 bases, there was a span of 10 bases. The CDR3 sequence is CASSLEWDSYGYTF. The DNA of the CDR3 is TGTGCCAGCAGCTTAGAGTGGGATAGCTATGGCTACACCTTC.

V gene TRBV10-3 combines with J gene TRBJ2-3; D possibly corresponds to TRBD1 (6 bases). The CDR3 covers 14 residues. Germline V gene data show CDR1 as ENHRY and CDR2 as SYGVKD. Trimming left V 2 bases short and J 2 bases short, with 8 bases between. CDR3 nucleotide sequence: TGTGCCATCAGTGAGCAGGGGCCCACAGATACGCAGTATTTT. Translation: CAISEQGPTDTQYF.

This clonotype was found a few times. The chain recombines TRBV28 with TRBJ2-4; D remains ambiguous. V lost 4 bases and J 13 bases, leaving 14 bases between the germline ends. The CDR3 extends over 12 amino acids. Germline CDR1 is MDHEN and CDR2 is SYDVKM. CDR3 bases: TGTGCCAGCAGTTCCCCGACCGCTATCCAGTACTTC. This gives the protein CASSSPTAIQYF.

The CDR3 region is CASKLAGGQETQYF. The CDR3 nucleotides are TGCGCCAGCAAACTAGCGGGGGGTCAAGAGACCCAGTACTTC. V and J are TRBV10-2 and TRBJ2-5; 12 nucleotides agree with TRBD2. In germline, CDR1 is WSHSY, CDR2 SAAADI. The CDR3 covers 14 residues. The V gene end was trimmed by 7 bases and the J gene end by 2 bases; junction bases not matched to a gene: 2.

The chain recombines TRBV20-1 with TRBJ2-1; no clear D gene. This CDR3 has 12 amino acids. Deletions cut 2 bases from V and 5 bases from J, with 7 bases between. Germline CDR1 is DFQATT and CDR2 is SNEGSKA (reference sequence). The CDR3 nucleotides read TGCAGTGCTAGACCCCTTCACAATGAGCAGTTCTTC. It codes for CSARPLHNEQFF.

On this clonotype itself: An end of the junction does not agree with germline; a read error may underlie this. V usage is TRBV11-2 and J usage is TRBJ2-2; 7 nucleotides match TRBD1. The CDR3 consists of 15 residues. Germline lookup yields CDR1 SGHAT and CDR2 FQNNGV. The CDR3 sequence is CASRTGQSNTGKLFF. As DNA, the CDR3 is TGTGCCAGCAGGACGGGACAGTCGAACACCGGGAAGCTGTTTTTT. Drawing the rest from reference TRBV11-2 and TRBJ2-2, the complete variable domain is EAGVAQSPRYKIIEKRQSVAFWCNPISGHATLYWYQQILGQGPKLLIQFQNNGVVDDSQLPKDRFSAERLKGVDSTLKIQPAKLEDSAVYLCASRTGQSNTGKLFFGEGSRLTVL.

This clonotype was seen a handful of times. The rearrangement links TRBV7-3 to TRBJ1-1, with D possibly TRBD1 on 6 matching bases. CDR3 size: 15 residues. Germline V CDR1 and CDR2: SGHTA, FQGTGA. The V and J ends lost 2 bases and 4 bases respectively, with 14 bases between them. The CDR3 here is CASSLGGGLGTEAFF. For the CDR3, the DNA is TGTGCCAGCAGCTTAGGGGGGGGCCTCGGCACTGAAGCTTTCTTT.

At least ten counts were recorded for this clonotype. The genes are TRBV4-1 and TRBJ2-7, with 9 positions matching TRBD1. The CDR3 is 15 residues long. CDR1 and CDR2 from the germline V gene are MGHRA and YSYEKL. Unmatched junction bases numbered 4, after V lost 1 base and J lost 3 bases. CDR3 region: CASSQAETGGYEQYF. The CDR3 region has the DNA TGCGCCAGCAGCCAAGCGGAGACAGGGGGCTACGAGCAGTACTTC.

The genes are TRBV27 and TRBJ2-7; possible D gene TRBD2, 5 bases. CDR3 size: 13 residues. The V gene lost 5 bases and the J gene lost 2 bases, with 10 bases spanning the gap. CDR1 is MNHEY and CDR2 is SMNVEV in the germline V gene (reference sequence). CDR3: CASSKPGAYEQYF. CDR3 nucleotide sequence: TGTGCCAGCAGTAAGCCCGGGGCCTACGAGCAGTACTTC.

The J gene is TRBJ2-1, the V gene TRBV28; TRBD2 agrees at 10 bases. The J call may be mistaken, given a closer DNA end match to TRBJ2-7. From germline, CDR1 is MDHEN and CDR2 SYDVKM. CDR3 length: 16 residues. DNA for the CDR3: TGTGCCAGCAGCACTAGCGGGGATAGCTCCTACAATGAGCAGTACTTC. This translates into CASSTSGDSSYNEQYF.

This clonotype has just a few counts. This chain joins TRBV7-2 and TRBJ2-5, with TRBD2 identical over 9 bases. The CDR3 has 16 residues. V was pared by 6 bases and J by 1 base, with 9 bases of the junction left unmatched. Germline V gene data show CDR1 as SGHTA and CDR2 as FQGNSA. CDR3 loop: CASSAGLSGGQETQYF. CDR3 DNA: TGTGCCAGCAGTGCCGGCCTTAGCGGGGGCCAAGAGACCCAGTACTTC.

For the CDR3, the DNA is TGCGCCAGCAGCCAAGGTTTCCCTGAGCAGTTCTTC. Encoded protein: CASSQGFPEQFF. The gene calls are TRBV4-1 and TRBJ2-1; D unclear. CDR1 MGHRA and CDR2 YSYEKL come from the germline V gene. The CDR3 consists of 12 residues. Between the trimmed V and J ends, which lost 1 base and 9 bases, there was a span of 7 bases.

The chain couples TRBV20-1 to TRBJ2-4; a possible D gene is TRBD1 (5 bases). V lost 0 bases, J lost 2 bases, and 11 bases lay in between. The CDR3 loop spans 15 amino acids. CDR1 DFQATT and CDR2 SNEGSKA come from the germline V gene (reference sequence). The CDR3 protein is CSARESQGTKNIQYF. The CDR3 DNA follows: TGCAGTGCTAGAGAATCTCAGGGCACCAAAAACATTCAGTACTTC.

The chain links TRBV7-2 to TRBJ1-5; D is ambiguous. CDR3 length equals 16 residues. Germline values: CDR1 SGHTA, CDR2 FQGNSA. Trimming removed 5 bases from V and 3 bases from J, with 17 bases in between. The CDR3, as DNA: TGTGCCAGCAGCCAGGAGGTAGACGCATTCAATCAGCCCCAGCATTTT. Translation gives CASSQEVDAFNQPQHF.